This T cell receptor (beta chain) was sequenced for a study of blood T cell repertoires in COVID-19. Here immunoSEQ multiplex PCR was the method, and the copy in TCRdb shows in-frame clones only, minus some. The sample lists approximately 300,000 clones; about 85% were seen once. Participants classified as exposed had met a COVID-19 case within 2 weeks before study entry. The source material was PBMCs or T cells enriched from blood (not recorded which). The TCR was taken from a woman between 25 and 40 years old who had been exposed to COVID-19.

CDR3 amino acids: CASSARTLLGNEQFF. The CDR3 nucleotides are TGTGCCAGCAGCGCCCGAACCTTACTCGGGAATGAGCAGTTCTTC. The chain recombines TRBV9 with TRBJ2-1; D remains unclear. This CDR3 contains 15 residues. The V and J ends lost 3 bases and 7 bases respectively, with 17 bases between them. Germline values: CDR1 SGDLS, CDR2 YYNGEE.